This TCR beta chain appears in the sequencing data of a study of post-analysis software for immune sequencing data. Comments on this clonotype: The antigen is not known.

TCR beta cDNA libraries included unique molecular identifiers. cDNA molecules numbering around 500,000 came from around 0.96 to 9.9 million T cells. Using its own MiXCR run on the PCR reads, TCRdb lists one record per CDR3 protein. The profile shows 600,000 to 700,000 distinct CDR3 sequences, more than 50% of them singletons. Study observations and caveats: Patients had higher frequencies than controls of four to six TRBV segments, including TRBV5-6, TRBV5-1 and TRBV20-1. When compared against controls, multiple sclerosis patients showed significantly lower normalized Chao1 diversity.

The CDR3 is 17 amino acids. Per germline, CDR1 SGHKS and CDR2 YYEKEE (reference sequence). The V and J ends lost 3 bases and 0 bases, in that order; junction bases with no gene match: 7. The clonotype was recovered from a girl under 10 years old with multiple sclerosis. This chain joins TRBV5-5 and TRBJ2-4; 9 positions match TRBD1. Sequences were obtained from blood. CDR3 residues: CASSSGTGLGAKNIQYF. CDR3 bases: TGTGCCAGCAGCTCGGGGACAGGGTTAGGAGCCAAAAACATTCAGTACTTC.